Listed below are T cell receptor beta chains from one sample, sequenced in a study of cytomegalovirus exposure and HLA in healthy donors. Using immunoSEQ multiplex PCR, the repertoire was profiled, and TCRdb retains in-frame clones only, with some absent. The table lists 150,000 to 200,000 clones, 77% of them singletons. Sequenced material: PBMCs. Every receptor here comes from a woman in her twenties or thirties in good health and CMV-seropositive. CDR3s leave out the opening cysteine and the closing phenylalanine or tryptophan.

CDR3 protein: ASSFPQSTDTQY
CDR3 length: 12
V gene: TRBV7-8

CDR3 protein: SVSGLAGGPETQY
CDR3 length: 13
V gene: TRBV29-1

CDR3 protein: AWSVQIGSVYGYT
CDR3 length: 13
V gene: TRBV30

CDR3 protein: ASSGGDWSSYNEQF
CDR3 length: 14
V gene: TRBV27

CDR3 protein: ASSDSPNERDVSTDTQY
CDR3 length: 17
V gene: TRBV6-4

CDR3 protein: ASRDEGGIGEQF
CDR3 length: 12
V gene: TRBV4-3

CDR3 protein: ASSFRTSGSFGELF
CDR3 length: 14
V gene: TRBV9

CDR3 protein: AWSVGQGRRYGYT
CDR3 length: 13
V gene: TRBV30

CDR3 protein: ASSRQDTNTGELF
CDR3 length: 13
V gene: TRBV18

CDR3 protein: ASGGPPSNQPQH
CDR3 length: 12
V gene: TRBV2

CDR3 protein: ASSAGLASEQY
CDR3 length: 11
V gene: TRBV5-1

CDR3 protein: ASSVLAGVGEQF
CDR3 length: 12
V gene: TRBV6-4